This T cell receptor (beta chain) appears in the sequencing data of a study of T cell repertoires in cytomegalovirus infection. For the study at large: CMV infection together with matching HLA type was indicated by public TCR beta signatures. Notes on the study in general: Summed frequency of public TCR beta families distinguished CMV carriers with the relevant HLA.

TCRdb processed the reads anew with MiXCR; each CDR3 protein has one entry. The sample holds under 450,000 distinct CDR3 sequences, about 35% seen once. This clonotype was seen a handful of times. Its antigen is currently unknown. Trimming at V came to 6 bases and at J to 10 bases, leaving 2 bases not matched to a gene. The CDR3 has 11 amino acids. CDR1 is MNHEY and CDR2 is SMNVEV in the germline V gene (reference sequence). The receptor was isolated from a human donor in good health (CMV status not recorded). Some clones in this sample may be carry-over from other donors' samples. This chain uses TRBV27 with TRBJ1-4; TRBD1 aligns across 7 bases. The sample consisted of cultured PBMCs, taken from culture after CMV antigen stimulation. The CDR3 protein is CASRGGRKLFF. CDR3 sequence (DNA): TGTGCCAGCAGAGGGGGCCGAAAACTGTTTTTT.